The entry that follows covers one T cell receptor (beta chain) sequence. Its antigen is not identified. The data originate from a study of cytomegalovirus exposure and HLA in healthy donors. Whole-study findings and limits: In a later analysis, at a false discovery rate of 0.05, 15,000 to 20,000 TCR beta sequences were associated with HLA alleles.

The PCR used 60 Vbeta and 13 Jbeta primers. Only in-frame clones appear in the TCRdb table, and some are missing; sequencing was by immunoSEQ multiplex PCR. The sample includes about 110,000 clones, around three quarters seen only once; the top ten take 3.5% to 4.5%. There are 15 residues in the CDR3. Germline values: CDR1 MNHNS, CDR2 SASEGT. The source material was PBMCs. The receptor was isolated from a human donor in good health. The chain is built from TRBV6-1 and TRBJ2-5; TRBD1 agrees at 7 bases. TRBJ2-7 matches the DNA end more closely, so the J call is doubtful. CDR3 nucleotides: TGTGCCAGCAGTGCCCCGGACAGGAGTTCCTACGAGCAGTACTTC. Encoded protein: CASSAPDRSSYEQYF.